The clone carrying this T cell receptor (beta chain) was seen only a few times. Its antigen is unknown. Deletions cut 6 bases from V and 1 base from J, with 6 bases between. This CDR3 spans 11 amino acids. Germline-derived CDR1 and CDR2 are DFQATT and SNEGSKA (reference sequence). This sample was taken from a study of vaccination and CD4 T cells after COVID-19. Study background: Six males and four females, two of them Hispanic, were enrolled as convalescents. From HCoV-229E, HCoV-OC43, HCoV-NL63 and SARS-CoV-2, overlapping spike peptides were used to stimulate the cells.

Indicated treatment: roughly 10-day PBMC culture with coronavirus spike peptide pools or control peptides (ViraFEST assay). Once obtained from cultured CD4+ T cells, the DNA was sequenced using the Oncomine TCR Beta short-read assay. TCRdb re-derived calls from the PCR reads in MiXCR, one entry per CDR3 protein. This sample has 8,500 to 10,000 distinct CDR3 sequences; roughly 42% occur once, and the top ten carry 12%. The genes are TRBV20-1 and TRBJ1-2; no clear D gene. The sequenced material came from CD4+ T cells from blood, cultured in vitro. This sequence was found in a human donor who had recovered from COVID-19. The CDR3 sequence: CSARFNYGYTF. Written as DNA, the CDR3 is TGCAGTGCCCGATTTAACTATGGCTACACCTTC.